This T cell receptor beta chain was sequenced for a study of identifying expanded T cells in peripheral blood. Broader study findings: Variance in clone template counts between roughly two-week samples significantly increased with total template count across all healthy donors. Technical replicates showed around 1.1 changed clones; roughly two weeks 15 to 20; four weeks 19.

Concerning this clone: The antigen remains undetermined.

The CDR3 is made up of 14 amino acids. No infections or other immune events were documented during collection. Assay used: immunoSEQ multiplex PCR; TCRdb lists only in-frame clones, some missing. The sample records approximately 56,000 clones, approximately 80% being singletons. The receptor comes from a person aged 18 to 75 in good health. The chain links TRBV21-1 to TRBJ2-7. TRBV21-1 is recorded as a pseudogene. The source material was blood. The CDR3 spells CASSGRGPTYEQYF. The CDR3 DNA sequence: TGTGCCAGCAGCGGACGGGGACCGACCTACGAGCAGTACTTC.